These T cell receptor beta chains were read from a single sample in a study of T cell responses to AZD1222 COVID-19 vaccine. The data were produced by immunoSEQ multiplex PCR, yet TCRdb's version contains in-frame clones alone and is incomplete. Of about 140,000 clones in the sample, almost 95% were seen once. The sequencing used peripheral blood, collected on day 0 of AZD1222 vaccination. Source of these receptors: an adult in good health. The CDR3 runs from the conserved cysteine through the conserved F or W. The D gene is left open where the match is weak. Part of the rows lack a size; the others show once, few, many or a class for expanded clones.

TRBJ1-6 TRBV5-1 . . CASSPGGNFNSPLHF TGCGCCAGCAGCCCAGGTGGGAATTTTAATTCACCCCTCCACTTT
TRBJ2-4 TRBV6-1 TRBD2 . CASSEAAPVAGGLNIQYF TGTGCCAGCAGTGAAGCCGCGCCAGTAGCGGGAGGGTTAAACATTCAGTACTTC
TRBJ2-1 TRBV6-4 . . CASSDSLSSSYNEQFF TGTGCCAGCAGTGACTCGCTAAGTAGCTCCTACAATGAGCAGTTCTTC
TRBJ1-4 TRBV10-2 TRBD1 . CASTGRGYEKLFF TGCGCCAGCACTGGCAGGGGGTACGAAAAACTGTTTTTT
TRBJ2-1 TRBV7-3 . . CASSTETGEQFF TGTGCCAGCAGCACCGAAACGGGAGAGCAGTTCTTC
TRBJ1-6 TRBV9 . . CASSVAPRFENAPLHF TGTGCCAGCAGCGTAGCTCCCAGATTCGAGAATGCACCCCTCCACTTT
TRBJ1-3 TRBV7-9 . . CASSPWGSSGNTIYF TGTGCCAGCAGCCCCTGGGGTTCCTCTGGAAACACCATATATTTT
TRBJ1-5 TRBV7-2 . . CASSSVYSNQPQHF TGTGCCAGCAGCTCCGTCTATAGCAATCAGCCCCAGCATTTT
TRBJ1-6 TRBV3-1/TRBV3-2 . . CASSQEREGSNSPLHF TGTGCCAGCAGCCAGGAGAGGGAGGGGTCTAATTCACCCCTCCACTTT
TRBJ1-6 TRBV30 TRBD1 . CAWRRQGNNSPLHF TGTGCCTGGAGACGACAGGGAAATAATTCACCCCTCCACTTT
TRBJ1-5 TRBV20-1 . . CSASIPAGNNQPQHF TGCAGTGCTAGTATCCCAGCGGGGAATAATCAGCCCCAGCATTTT
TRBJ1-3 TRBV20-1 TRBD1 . CSASKGQGASGNTIYF TGCAGTGCTAGTAAGGGACAGGGGGCGTCCGGAAACACCATATATTTT
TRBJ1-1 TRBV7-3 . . CASSLDTGTEAFF TGTGCCAGCAGCTTAGACACGGGAACTGAAGCTTTCTTT
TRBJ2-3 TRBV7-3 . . CASSWNTDTQYF TGTGCCAGCAGCTGGAACACAGATACGCAGTATTTT
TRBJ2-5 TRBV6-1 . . CASSEGRAGETQYF TGTGCCAGCAGTGAAGGCCGGGCTGGAGAGACCCAGTACTTC
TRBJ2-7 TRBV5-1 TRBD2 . CASSPGTSGRAYEQYF TGCGCCAGCAGCCCAGGAACTAGCGGGAGGGCCTACGAGCAGTACTTC
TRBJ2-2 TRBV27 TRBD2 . CASSHLAGGAAGELFF TGTGCCAGCAGTCATCTAGCGGGAGGGGCGGCCGGGGAGCTGTTTTTT
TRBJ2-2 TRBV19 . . CATEGSHNTGELFF TGTGCCACGGAGGGCAGTCATAACACCGGGGAGCTGTTTTTT
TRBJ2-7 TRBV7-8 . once CASSLAQSPYEQYF TGTGCCAGCAGCTTAGCGCAGAGCCCCTACGAGCAGTACTTC
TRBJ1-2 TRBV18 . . CASSPPARASYGYTF TGTGCCAGCTCACCACCTGCCAGGGCTTCCTATGGCTACACCTTC
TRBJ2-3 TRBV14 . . CASSQDTGGWGTDTQYF TGTGCCAGCAGCCAAGACACGGGGGGCTGGGGCACAGATACGCAGTATTTT
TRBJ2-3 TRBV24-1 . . CATSTAGAAPDTQYF TGTGCCACCAGTACGGCGGGGGCTGCCCCAGATACGCAGTATTTT
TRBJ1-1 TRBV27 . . CASRHWRENTEAFF TGTGCCAGCAGACATTGGAGGGAGAACACTGAAGCTTTCTTT
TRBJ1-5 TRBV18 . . CASSPVESFQPQHF TGTGCCAGCTCACCAGTCGAGAGTTTTCAGCCCCAGCATTTT
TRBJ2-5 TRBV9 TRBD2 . CASALAVQETQYF TGTGCCAGCGCCCTAGCGGTGCAAGAGACCCAGTACTTC
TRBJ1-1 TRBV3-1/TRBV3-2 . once CASSARHQNTEAFF TGTGCCAGCAGCGCGAGACACCAGAACACTGAAGCTTTCTTT
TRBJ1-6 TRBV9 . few CASSLRGQGNSPLHF TGTGCCAGCAGCCTCCGGGGGCAGGGCAATTCACCCCTCCACTTT
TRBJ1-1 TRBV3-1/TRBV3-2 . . CASSQSAVNTEAFF TGTGCCAGCAGCCAATCAGCAGTGAACACTGAAGCTTTCTTT
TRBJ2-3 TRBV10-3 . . CATRGEGGRTDTQYF TGTGCCACCAGAGGGGAAGGGGGTCGCACAGATACGCAGTATTTT
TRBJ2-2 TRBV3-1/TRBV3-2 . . CASSQGPRGFGELFF TGTGCCAGCAGCCAAGGGCCTCGGGGGTTCGGGGAGCTGTTTTTT
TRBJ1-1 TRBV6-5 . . CASSYHLPLAEAFF TGTGCCAGCAGTTACCACTTGCCTCTCGCTGAAGCTTTCTTT
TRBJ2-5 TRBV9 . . CASSVGVKQETQYF TGTGCCAGCAGCGTAGGGGTGAAGCAAGAGACCCAGTACTTC
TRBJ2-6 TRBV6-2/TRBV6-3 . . CASSTRTVGANVLTF TGTGCCAGCAGTACACGGACAGTCGGGGCCAACGTCCTGACTTTC
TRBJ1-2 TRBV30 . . CAWSGAINYGYTF TGTGCCTGGAGTGGGGCAATCAACTATGGCTACACCTTC
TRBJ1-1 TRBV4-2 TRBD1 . CASSQGWTGDTEAFF TGTGCCAGCAGCCAAGGATGGACAGGAGACACTGAAGCTTTCTTT
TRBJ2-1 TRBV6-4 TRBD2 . CASSPSGRGDEQFF TGTGCCAGCAGCCCAAGCGGGAGGGGCGATGAGCAGTTCTTC
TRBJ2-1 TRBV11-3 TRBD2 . CASSLDGWTSGSDEQFF TGTGCCAGCAGCTTAGACGGATGGACTAGCGGGAGTGATGAGCAGTTCTTC
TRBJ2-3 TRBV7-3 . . CASSSTSTDTQYF TGTGCCAGCAGCTCAACTAGCACAGATACGCAGTATTTT
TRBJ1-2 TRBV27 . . CASTSYSNYGYTF TGTGCCAGCACCAGTTACTCTAACTATGGCTACACCTTC
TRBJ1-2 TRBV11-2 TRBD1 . CASSSPFRTGGINYGYTF TGTGCCAGCAGCTCGCCATTCAGGACAGGGGGCATTAACTATGGCTACACCTTC
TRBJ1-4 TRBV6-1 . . CASSDLGVEKLFF TGTGCCAGCAGTGACCTAGGGGTGGAAAAACTGTTTTTT
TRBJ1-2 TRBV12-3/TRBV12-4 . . CASSPDGSRGYTF TGTGCCAGCAGCCCAGACGGTTCGCGTGGCTACACCTTC
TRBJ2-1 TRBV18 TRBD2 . CASSPEDRAAGENEQFF TGTGCCAGCTCTCCGGAGGACCGAGCAGCGGGAGAAAATGAGCAGTTCTTC
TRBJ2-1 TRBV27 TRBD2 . CASSLYTSGYNEQFF TGTGCCAGCAGTTTATATACTAGCGGATACAATGAGCAGTTCTTC
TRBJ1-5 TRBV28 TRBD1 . CASSRSGTVFNQPQHF TGTGCCAGCAGTAGATCCGGGACAGTTTTCAATCAGCCCCAGCATTTT
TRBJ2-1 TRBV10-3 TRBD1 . CAIQSATGGLDEQFF TGTGCCATCCAGAGTGCAACAGGGGGCCTTGATGAGCAGTTCTTC
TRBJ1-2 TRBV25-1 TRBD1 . CASQTGTGPYGYTF TGTGCCAGCCAGACTGGGACAGGGCCCTATGGCTACACCTTC
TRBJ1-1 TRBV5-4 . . CASGTGIENTEAFF TGTGCCAGCGGAACAGGGATCGAGAACACTGAAGCTTTCTTT
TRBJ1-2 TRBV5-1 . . CASSFPGTNYGYTF TGCGCCAGCAGCTTTCCAGGGACTAACTATGGCTACACCTTC
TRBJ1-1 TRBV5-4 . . CASRQERDGLNTEAFF TGTGCCAGCAGACAGGAAAGGGACGGTCTGAACACTGAAGCTTTCTTT
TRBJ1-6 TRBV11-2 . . CASSLDGLYNSPLHF TGTGCCAGCAGCTTAGATGGACTTTATAATTCACCCCTCCACTTT
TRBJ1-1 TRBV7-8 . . CASSTGQKNTEAFF TGTGCCAGCAGCACCGGACAGAAGAACACTGAAGCTTTCTTT
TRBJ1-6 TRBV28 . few CASNGANSPLHF TGTGCCAGCAATGGGGCTAATTCACCCCTCCACTTT
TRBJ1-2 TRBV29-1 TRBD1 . CSVGGGGGNYGYTF TGCAGCGTTGGAGGGGGCGGCGGTAACTATGGCTACACCTTC
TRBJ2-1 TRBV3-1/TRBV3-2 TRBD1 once CASSLGTGGGNEQFF TGTGCCAGCAGCCTCGGGACAGGGGGTGGCAATGAGCAGTTCTTC
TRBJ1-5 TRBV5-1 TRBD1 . CASSRGQGSNQPQHF TGCGCCAGCAGCCGGGGACAGGGTAGCAATCAGCCCCAGCATTTT
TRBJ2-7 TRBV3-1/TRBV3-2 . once CASSQEVGEQYF TGTGCCAGCAGCCAAGAGGTAGGCGAGCAGTACTTC
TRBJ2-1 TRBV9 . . CASSASGDGYNEQFF TGTGCCAGCAGCGCCTCAGGGGACGGATACAATGAGCAGTTCTTC
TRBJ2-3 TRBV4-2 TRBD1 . CASSQDTGGPTDTQYF TGTGCCAGCAGCCAAGACACAGGGGGCCCCACAGATACGCAGTATTTT